The table lists the clone carrying this T cell receptor beta chain with a count of one. This sample was taken from a study of T cells after yellow fever vaccination. Each CDR3 protein gets one entry after TCRdb re-called the 5' RACE reads with MiXCR. Of about 180,000 distinct CDR3 sequences listed, about 6% are singletons. The germline CDR1 and CDR2 sequences are SGHDT and YYEEEE. This CDR3 spans 14 amino acids. Trimming took 7 bases from V and 4 from J, leaving 17 bases between them. This receptor was identified in a man aged 18 to 35 who received the YFV17D yellow fever vaccine. Sequencing used CD4+ T cells sorted from PBMCs, obtained on the day of the first yellow fever vaccination. The J gene is TRBJ2-5, the V gene TRBV5-6; no clear D gene. CDR3 coding DNA: TGTGCCAGCGGCCCCGGGCTCTTCCGAGAGACCCAGTACTTC. Translating it yields CASGPGLFRETQYF.